This entry lists 30 T cell receptor beta chains sequenced from one sample in a study of CD8 T cells in Susac syndrome. Random hexamers were used to reverse transcribe about 0.45 to 1 ug of RNA. TCRdb called the immunoSEQ multiplex PCR reads again in MiXCR, with one record for every CDR3 protein. The sample consists of 95,000 to 150,000 distinct CDR3 sequences, around 94% of them appearing once. Sequenced material: CD8+ T cells from PBMCs. All receptors derive from a human donor with Susac syndrome.

This clonotype is a singleton in its sample. For the CDR3, the DNA is TGTGCCAGCAGCCAATCGGGCAGTAATCAGCCCCAGCATTTT. It yields the protein CASSQSGSNQPQHF. The rearrangement joins TRBV16 to TRBJ1-5; no clear D. The germline CDR1 and CDR2 sequences are KGHSY and FQNENV. The CDR3 contains 14 residues. With 0 bases removed from V and 4 bases from J, the gap between germline ends came to 7 bases.

This chain links TRBV2 with TRBJ2-2; tentatively, D is TRBD2 (6 bases). V lost 0 bases and J lost 3, with 8 bases in between. Germline assignment: CDR1 SNHLY and CDR2 FYNNEI. The CDR3 totals 15 residues. The CDR3 DNA is TGTGCCAGCAGTGAAGCGACTAGTTACACCGGGGAGCTGTTTTTT. Protein sequence: CASSEATSYTGELFF.

The gene calls are TRBV5-1 and TRBJ2-1, with a tentative D call TRBD1 (6 bases). The CDR3 is 13 residues long. With 3 bases removed from V and 6 bases from J, the gap between germline ends came to 10 bases. Germline-derived CDR1 and CDR2 are SGHRS and YFSETQ. This CDR3 reads CASSWTQGNEQFF. The CDR3 DNA follows: TGCGCCAGCAGCTGGACACAGGGCAATGAGCAGTTCTTC. The whole variable domain, remainder taken from reference TRBV5-1 and TRBJ2-1, is KAGVTQTPRYLIKTRGQQVTLSCSPISGHRSVSWYQQTPGQGLQFLFEYFSETQRNKGNFPGRFSGRQFSNSRSEMNVSTLELGDSALYLCASSWTQGNEQFFGPGTRLTVL.

The J gene is TRBJ1-2, the V gene TRBV5-4; D not resolved. Germline V gene data show CDR1 as SGHNT and CDR2 as YYREEE (reference sequence). V shed 3 bases and J shed 2 bases, with 2 bases lying between them. This CDR3 region has 11 residues. CDR3 DNA sequence: TGTGCCAGCAGCTGGAACTATGGCTACACCTTC. Translation gives CASSWNYGYTF. Filled out from reference TRBV5-4 and TRBJ1-2, the complete variable domain reads ETGVTQSPTHLIKTRGQQVTLRCSSQSGHNTVSWYQQALGQGPQFIFQYYREEENGRGNFPPRFSGLQFPNYSSELNVNALELDDSALYLCASSWNYGYTFGSGTRLTVV.

The rearrangement uses TRBV9 and TRBJ2-7; D remains ambiguous. The CDR3 totals 15 residues. The germline V and J ends were trimmed by 1 base and 1 base, with 12 bases remaining between them. Per germline, CDR1 SGDLS and CDR2 YYNGEE. CDR3 in DNA: TGTGCCAGCAGCGTAACAGCCGCACCGTCCTACGAGCAGTACTTC. Translating it yields CASSVTAAPSYEQYF.

The chain combines TRBV27 with TRBJ2-5, with no clear D. Germline CDR1 MNHEY, CDR2 SMNVEV (reference sequence). The CDR3 is made up of 13 amino acids. With 3 bases removed from V and 4 bases from J, the gap between germline ends came to 9 bases. The CDR3 sequence is CASSFVPPETQYF. The CDR3 bases are TGTGCCAGCAGTTTCGTCCCCCCAGAGACCCAGTACTTC.

This chain connects TRBV20-1 to TRBJ2-1; 11 bases line up with TRBD2. V was pared by 3 bases and J by 4 bases, with 5 bases of the junction left unmatched. This CDR3 has 15 residues. Germline CDR1 is DFQATT and CDR2 is SNEGSKA (reference sequence). CDR3 loop: CSARSSGGKYNEQFF. CDR3 sequence (DNA): TGCAGTGCTAGGTCTAGCGGGGGGAAATACAATGAGCAGTTCTTC.

The chain joins TRBV23-1 to TRBJ1-2; unclear D gene. TRBV23-1 is known as an ORF, though its function is uncertain. The CDR3 has 13 residues. V was cut by 3 bases and J by 2 bases, with 7 bases left in between. The CDR3 nucleotides read TGCGCCAGCAGTCACAACCCCAACTATGGCTACACCTTC. Protein product: CASSHNPNYGYTF.

The rearrangement uses TRBV13 and TRBJ2-7, with 11 bases lining up with TRBD1. V was pared by 4 bases and J by 7 bases, with 6 bases of the junction left unmatched. Germline CDR1 is PRHDT and CDR2 is FYEKMQ (reference sequence). The CDR3 is 14 amino acids. In DNA, the CDR3 is TGTGCCAGCAGCTCTGGGGACAGGGGGAGGGAGCAGTACTTC. It yields the protein CASSSGDRGREQYF.

The chain carries TRBV5-1 and TRBJ2-3, with a weak D call TRBD2 (5 bases). Germline CDR1 SGHRS, CDR2 YFSETQ. The CDR3 extends over 14 amino acids. Trimming took 2 bases from V and 5 from J, leaving 12 bases between them. DNA for the CDR3: TGCGCCAGCAGCTTTTTGACTGCGGGAGATACGCAGTATTTT. Amino acids: CASSFLTAGDTQYF.

The chain combines TRBV27 with TRBJ2-7; TRBD1 matches at 9 bases. This CDR3 region has 17 residues. Germline loops: CDR1 MNHEY, CDR2 SMNVEV (reference sequence). With V trimmed by 7 bases and J by 2 bases, 15 bases remained unmatched. CDR3 DNA: TGTGCCAGCACCGGGGGGAAGAGGGGGACAGGGACCTACGAGCAGTACTTC. Protein: CASTGGKRGTGTYEQYF.

The genes are TRBV29-1 and TRBJ2-1; no clear D gene. V shed 3 bases and J shed 0 bases, with 3 bases lying between them. The CDR3 loop spans 12 amino acids. Germline CDR1 and CDR2: SQVTM and ANQGSEA. The CDR3 loop is CSVEGSYNEQFF. The CDR3 nucleotides read TGCAGCGTTGAGGGCTCCTACAATGAGCAGTTCTTC.

This sequence joins TRBV7-8 and TRBJ1-3; weak D call: TRBD1 (5 bases). The CDR3 loop spans 15 amino acids. Germline V gene lookup returns CDR1 SGHVS and CDR2 FQNEAQ. Trimming pared 5 bases from V and 0 bases from J, leaving 11 bases between. The CDR3 DNA sequence: TGTGCCAGCAGCCAGGGACCGTTCTCTGGAAACACCATATATTTT. Translating it yields CASSQGPFSGNTIYF.

The V and J genes are TRBV7-8 and TRBJ2-1; tentative D call: TRBD2 (5 bases). The V end was cut by 5 bases, the J end by 13 bases, with 15 bases between. The CDR3 has 12 residues. Germline CDR1 is SGHVS and CDR2 is FQNEAQ. CDR3 region: CASSPTSSKQFF. For the CDR3, the DNA is TGTGCCAGCAGCCCGACATCTAGCAAACAGTTCTTC. Full variable domain (missing parts from reference TRBV7-8 and TRBJ2-1): GAGVSQSPRYKVAKRGQDVALRCDPISGHVSLFWYQQALGQGPEFLTYFQNEAQLDKSGLPSDRFFAERPEGSVSTLKIQRTQQEDSAVYLCASSPTSSKQFFGPGTRLTVL.

This chain uses TRBV5-1 with TRBJ2-1; 8 nucleotides line up with TRBD1. This CDR3 has 14 residues. V was pared by 5 bases and J by 8 bases, with 9 bases of the junction left unmatched. Per germline, CDR1 SGHRS and CDR2 YFSETQ. The CDR3 bases are TGCGCCAGCAGATACGGGACAGGCTGGGATGAGCAGTTCTTC. Its translation is CASRYGTGWDEQFF.

The chain joins TRBV4-1 to TRBJ2-1, with 7 bases aligning to TRBD1. Germline V CDR1 and CDR2: MGHRA, YSYEKL. V lost 0 bases and J lost 7; bases outside the gene matches: 3. This CDR3 contains 14 residues. The CDR3 DNA reads as TGCGCCAGCAGCCAAGAAGGGGGCATTAATGAGCAGTTCTTC. Translated, it gives CASSQEGGINEQFF.

The chain recombines TRBV12-3 or TRBV12-4 with TRBJ2-7; 7 nucleotides align to TRBD2. The CDR3 spans 14 residues. J lost 2 bases, V lost 7 bases, and 8 bases had no gene match. The CDR3 protein is CASTPGGLTYEQYF. The CDR3 DNA reads TGTGCCAGCACCCCGGGGGGTTTAACCTACGAGCAGTACTTC.

This sequence joins TRBV4-1 and TRBJ1-1; tentative D call: TRBD1 (6 bases). The V gene lost 1 base and the J gene lost 8 bases, with 14 bases spanning the gap. Germline V gene lookup returns CDR1 MGHRA and CDR2 YSYEKL. This CDR3 has 14 amino acids. In DNA, the CDR3 is TGCGCCAGCAGCCAAGGCAGGGGAGAATCGGAAGCTTTCTTT. It specifies CASSQGRGESEAFF.

CDR3 sequence: CASSIDGGTQETQYF. CDR3 DNA sequence: TGTGCCAGTAGTATTGACGGGGGAACGCAAGAGACCCAGTACTTC. The genes are TRBV19 and TRBJ2-5; maybe TRBD2 (6 bases). Germline V gene data show CDR1 as LNHDA and CDR2 as SQIVND (reference sequence). V was shortened by 3 bases and J by 2 bases, with 13 bases between the two germline ends. The CDR3 has 15 amino acids.

This chain uses TRBV20-1 with TRBJ2-3, with no clear D. Trimming shortened V by 3 bases and J by 0 bases, and 13 bases separated the two germline ends. The CDR3 covers 15 residues. CDR1 and CDR2 (germline): DFQATT, SNEGSKA (reference sequence). The CDR3 DNA reads TGCAGTGCTAGCCTACATCCGTCCAGCACAGATACGCAGTATTTT. As protein: CSASLHPSSTDTQYF.

The chain is built from TRBV7-9 and TRBJ2-5; 8 bases are shared with TRBD2. The germline gives CDR1 SEHNR, CDR2 FQNEAQ (reference sequence). This CDR3 has 14 residues. Germline trimming cut 6 bases from V and 2 bases from J; bases unmatched to any gene: 5. The CDR3 DNA reads as TGTGCCAGCAGTTTGGCGGGAGGTCAAGAGACCCAGTACTTC. It yields the protein CASSLAGGQETQYF.

This sequence joins TRBV5-1 and TRBJ2-7; 7 positions match TRBD1. Germline CDR1 and CDR2: SGHRS and YFSETQ. This CDR3 comprises 14 residues. Trimming removed 5 bases from V and 2 bases from J; junction bases left unmatched: 7. The CDR3 DNA follows: TGCGCCAGCAGGGACAGGCATCGGGCCTACGAGCAGTACTTC. It is translated as CASRDRHRAYEQYF.

This sequence joins TRBV15 and TRBJ2-3, with a weak D call TRBD2 (7 bases). Germline CDR1 and CDR2: LNHNV and YYDKDF (reference sequence). This CDR3 is 14 amino acids long. V dropped 7 bases and J dropped 4 bases, with 15 bases sitting between them. The CDR3 sequence is CATMEGGHPDTQYF. CDR3 sequence (DNA): TGTGCCACCATGGAGGGGGGGCACCCAGATACGCAGTATTTT.

The chain recombines TRBV10-2 with TRBJ2-1, with D perhaps TRBD1 (7 bases). Germline V lookup: CDR1 WSHSY, CDR2 SAAADI. The CDR3 is made up of 22 amino acids. Deletions cut 3 bases from V and 8 bases from J, with 38 bases between. The CDR3 coding sequence is TGCGCCAGCAGTGATGGTGGTATTAGTGGGACAGATCTAGGGGGGCTTCGGGATGAGCAGTTCTTC. Protein: CASSDGGISGTDLGGLRDEQFF.

This chain connects TRBV6-5 to TRBJ2-3, with D possibly called TRBD1 or TRBD2 (5 bases each). This CDR3 contains 11 residues. The germline CDR1 and CDR2 sequences are MNHEY and SVGAGI. Trimming cost V 6 bases and J 10 bases, with 11 bases left between them. CDR3 region: CASRAGGAQYF. The CDR3 DNA sequence: TGTGCCAGCAGGGCTGGGGGAGCGCAGTATTTT.

The V and J genes are TRBV7-9 and TRBJ2-5; TRBD1 is a possible D gene (5 bases). The CDR3 totals 16 residues. The germline gives CDR1 SEHNR, CDR2 FQNEAQ (reference sequence). Trimming shortened V by 5 bases and J by 6 bases, and 22 bases separated the two germline ends. The DNA of the CDR3 is TGTGCCAGCAGCCAAACAGGTCTAGGGGCCCTAAAGACCCAGTACTTC. The encoded protein is CASSQTGLGALKTQYF.

The V call is TRBV4-2, the J call TRBJ2-5; D is possibly TRBD1 (6 bases). The CDR3 sequence is 16 residues long. V lost 4 bases, J lost 1 base, and 16 bases lay in between. Germline V gene sequence: CDR1 LGHNA, CDR2 YNFKEQ. CDR3 residues: CASSLRTETLQETQYF. The CDR3 DNA sequence: TGTGCCAGCAGCCTCCGGACAGAGACCCTCCAAGAGACCCAGTACTTC.

This chain connects TRBV15 to TRBJ2-2, with 7 bases that match TRBD2. CDR3 size: 13 residues. V trimming: 5 bases; J trimming: 6 bases; junction bases outside the gene matches: 3. Germline assignment: CDR1 LNHNV and CDR2 YYDKDF (reference sequence). The CDR3 loop is CATSHLAAGELFF. The DNA for the CDR3 is TGTGCCACCAGCCACCTAGCGGCCGGGGAGCTGTTTTTT.

The chain carries TRBV4-2 and TRBJ2-2; 11 nucleotides align to TRBD2. J lost 6 bases, V lost 0 bases, and 3 bases had no gene match. The CDR3 extends over 16 amino acids. CDR1 and CDR2 (germline): LGHNA, YNFKEQ. DNA for the CDR3: TGTGCCAGCAGCCAAGACGTTAGCGGGGGGGCCGGGGAGCTGTTTTTT. Translation gives CASSQDVSGGAGELFF.

V is TRBV7-8 and J is TRBJ2-5; D tentatively fits TRBD1 or TRBD2 (5 bases each). V was cut by 5 bases and J by 1 base, with 11 bases left in between. Germline CDR1 is SGHVS and CDR2 is FQNEAQ. The CDR3 totals 14 residues. CDR3 in DNA: TGTGCCAGCAGCCCATGGGACGTCCAAGAGACCCAGTACTTC. Its translation is CASSPWDVQETQYF.